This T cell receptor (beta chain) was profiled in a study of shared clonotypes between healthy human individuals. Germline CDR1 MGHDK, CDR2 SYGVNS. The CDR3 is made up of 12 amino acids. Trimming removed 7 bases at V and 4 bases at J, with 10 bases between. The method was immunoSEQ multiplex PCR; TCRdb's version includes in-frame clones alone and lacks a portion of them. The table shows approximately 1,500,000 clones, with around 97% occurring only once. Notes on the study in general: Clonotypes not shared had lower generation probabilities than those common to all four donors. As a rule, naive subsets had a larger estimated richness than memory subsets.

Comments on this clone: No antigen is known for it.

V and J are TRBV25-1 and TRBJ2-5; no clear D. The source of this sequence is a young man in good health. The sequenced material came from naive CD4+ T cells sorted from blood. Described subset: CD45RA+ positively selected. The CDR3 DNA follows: TGTGCCAGCACCGCGGTCACAGAGACCCAGTACTTC. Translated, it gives CASTAVTETQYF.